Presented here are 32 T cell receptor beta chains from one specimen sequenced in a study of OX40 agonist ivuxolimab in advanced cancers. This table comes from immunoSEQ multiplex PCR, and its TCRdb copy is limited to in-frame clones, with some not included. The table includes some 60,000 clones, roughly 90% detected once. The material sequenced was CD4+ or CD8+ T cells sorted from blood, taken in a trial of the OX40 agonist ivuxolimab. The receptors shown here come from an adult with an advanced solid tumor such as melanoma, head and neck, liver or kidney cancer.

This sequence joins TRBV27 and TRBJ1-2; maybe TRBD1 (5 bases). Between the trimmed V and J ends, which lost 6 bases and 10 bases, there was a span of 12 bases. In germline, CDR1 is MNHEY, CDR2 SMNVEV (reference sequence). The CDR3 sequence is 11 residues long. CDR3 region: CASRTGHDYTF. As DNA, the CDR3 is TGTGCCAGCAGAACAGGACATGACTACACCTTC.

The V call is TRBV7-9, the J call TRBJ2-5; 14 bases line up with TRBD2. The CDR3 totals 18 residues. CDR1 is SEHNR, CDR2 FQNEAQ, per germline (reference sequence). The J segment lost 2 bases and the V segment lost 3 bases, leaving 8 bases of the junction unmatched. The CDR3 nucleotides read TGTGCCAGCAGCTTCTCGACTAGCGGGGGGGCCTTTCAAGAGACCCAGTACTTC. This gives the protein CASSFSTSGGAFQETQYF.

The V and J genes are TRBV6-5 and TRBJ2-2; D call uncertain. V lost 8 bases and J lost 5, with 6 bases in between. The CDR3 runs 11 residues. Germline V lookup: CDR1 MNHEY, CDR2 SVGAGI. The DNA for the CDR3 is TGTGCCAGCGGGTTTACCGGGGAGCTGTTTTTT. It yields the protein CASGFTGELFF.

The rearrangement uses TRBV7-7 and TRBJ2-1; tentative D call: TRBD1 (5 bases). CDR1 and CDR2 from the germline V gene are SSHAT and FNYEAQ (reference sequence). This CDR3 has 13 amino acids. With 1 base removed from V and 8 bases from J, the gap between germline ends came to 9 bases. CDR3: CASSLGGPDEQFF. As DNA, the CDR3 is TGTGCCAGCAGCTTAGGGGGCCCGGATGAGCAGTTCTTC.

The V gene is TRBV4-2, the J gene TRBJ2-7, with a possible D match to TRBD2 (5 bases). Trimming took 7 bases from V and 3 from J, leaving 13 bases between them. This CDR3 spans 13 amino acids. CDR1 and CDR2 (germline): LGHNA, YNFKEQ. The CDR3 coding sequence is TGTGCCAGCACGGTGGCTGAGGGCTACGAGCAGTACTTC. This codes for CASTVAEGYEQYF.

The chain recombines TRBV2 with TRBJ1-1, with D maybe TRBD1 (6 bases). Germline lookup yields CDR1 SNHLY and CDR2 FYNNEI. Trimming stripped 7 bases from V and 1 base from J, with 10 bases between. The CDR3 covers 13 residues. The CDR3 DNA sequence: TGTGCCAGCAACAGGGCCCCGAACACTGAAGCTTTCTTT. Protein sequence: CASNRAPNTEAFF. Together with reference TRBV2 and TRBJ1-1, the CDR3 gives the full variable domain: EPEVTQTPSHQVTQMGQEVILRCVPISNHLYFYWYRQILGQKVEFLVSFYNNEISEKSEIFDDQFSVERPDGSNFTLKIRSTKLEDSAMYFCASNRAPNTEAFFGQGTRLTVV.

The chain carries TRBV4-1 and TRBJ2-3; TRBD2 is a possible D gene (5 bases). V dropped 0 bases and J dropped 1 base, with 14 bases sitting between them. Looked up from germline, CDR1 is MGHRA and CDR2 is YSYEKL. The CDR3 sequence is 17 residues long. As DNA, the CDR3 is TGCGCCAGCAGCCAAGATCTTGAATTGGGAGGCACAGATACGCAGTATTTT. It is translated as CASSQDLELGGTDTQYF.

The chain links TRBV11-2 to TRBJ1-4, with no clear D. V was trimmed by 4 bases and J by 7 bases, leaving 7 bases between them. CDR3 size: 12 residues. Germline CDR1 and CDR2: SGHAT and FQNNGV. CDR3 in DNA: TGTGCCAGCAGCTACCGCTCTGAAAAACTGTTTTTT. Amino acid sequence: CASSYRSEKLFF.

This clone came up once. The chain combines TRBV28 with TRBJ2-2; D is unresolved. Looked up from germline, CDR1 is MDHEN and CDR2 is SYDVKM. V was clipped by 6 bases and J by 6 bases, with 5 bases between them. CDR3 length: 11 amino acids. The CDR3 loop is CASSIPGELFF. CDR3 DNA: TGTGCCAGCAGCATCCCCGGGGAGCTGTTTTTT.

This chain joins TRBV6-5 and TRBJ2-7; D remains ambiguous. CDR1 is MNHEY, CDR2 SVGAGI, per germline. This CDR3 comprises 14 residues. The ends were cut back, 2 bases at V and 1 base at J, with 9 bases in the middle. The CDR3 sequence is CASSYNGFSYEQYF. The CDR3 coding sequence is TGTGCCAGCAGTTACAATGGGTTTTCCTACGAGCAGTACTTC.

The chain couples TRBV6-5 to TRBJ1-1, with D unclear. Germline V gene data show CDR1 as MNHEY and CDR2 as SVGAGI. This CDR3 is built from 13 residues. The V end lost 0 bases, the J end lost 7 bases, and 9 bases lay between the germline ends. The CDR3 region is CASSYSDGYEAFF. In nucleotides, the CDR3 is TGTGCCAGCAGTTACTCGGACGGATATGAAGCTTTCTTT.

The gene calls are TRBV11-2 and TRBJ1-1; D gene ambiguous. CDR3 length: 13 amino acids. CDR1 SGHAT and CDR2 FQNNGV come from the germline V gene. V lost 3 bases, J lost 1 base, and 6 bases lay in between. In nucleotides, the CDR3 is TGTGCCAGCAGCTTCCAGAAGAACACTGAAGCTTTCTTT. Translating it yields CASSFQKNTEAFF.

The CDR3: CASSSDLYQETQYF. The DNA for the CDR3 is TGTGCCAGCAGCTCGGACCTCTACCAAGAGACCCAGTACTTC. The chain combines TRBV7-2 with TRBJ2-5; unclear D gene. The length of the CDR3 is 14 residues. The germline gives CDR1 SGHTA, CDR2 FQGNSA. Trimming removed 4 bases from V and 0 bases from J, with 9 bases in between.

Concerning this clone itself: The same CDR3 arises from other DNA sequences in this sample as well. DNA of the CDR3: TGTGCCAGCAGCGCGGGACAGAACTACGAGCAGTACTTC. This codes for CASSAGQNYEQYF. This chain joins TRBV9 and TRBJ2-7; 7 nucleotides line up with TRBD1. Germline V gives CDR1 SGDLS, CDR2 YYNGEE. The CDR3 extends over 13 amino acids. Trimming took 3 bases from V and 3 from J; bases not matched to a gene: 3.

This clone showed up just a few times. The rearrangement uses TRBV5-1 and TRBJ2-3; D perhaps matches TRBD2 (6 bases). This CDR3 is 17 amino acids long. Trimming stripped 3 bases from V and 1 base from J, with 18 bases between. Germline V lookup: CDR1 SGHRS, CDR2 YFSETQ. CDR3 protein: CASSWELEGTRTDTQYF. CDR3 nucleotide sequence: TGCGCCAGCAGCTGGGAGTTGGAGGGGACCCGCACAGATACGCAGTATTTT.

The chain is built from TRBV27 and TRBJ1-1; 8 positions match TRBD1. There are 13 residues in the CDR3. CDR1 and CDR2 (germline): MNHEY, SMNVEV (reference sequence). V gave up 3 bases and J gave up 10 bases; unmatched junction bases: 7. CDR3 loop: CASSFAGGAGAFF. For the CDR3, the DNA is TGTGCCAGCAGTTTCGCAGGGGGCGCGGGAGCTTTCTTT.

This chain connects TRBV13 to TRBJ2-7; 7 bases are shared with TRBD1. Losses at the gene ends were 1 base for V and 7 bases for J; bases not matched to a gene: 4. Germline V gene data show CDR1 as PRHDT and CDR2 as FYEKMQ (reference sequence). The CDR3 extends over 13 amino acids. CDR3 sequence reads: CASSLEGANEQYF. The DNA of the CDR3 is TGTGCCAGCAGCTTAGAGGGGGCGAATGAGCAGTACTTC.

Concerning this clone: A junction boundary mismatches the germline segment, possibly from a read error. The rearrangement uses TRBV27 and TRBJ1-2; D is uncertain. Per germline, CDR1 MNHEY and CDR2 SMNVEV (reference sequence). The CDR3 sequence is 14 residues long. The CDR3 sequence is CASSFGLPVDGYTF. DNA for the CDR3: TGTGCCAGCAGTTTCGGCCTCCCTGTGGATGGTTACACCTTC.

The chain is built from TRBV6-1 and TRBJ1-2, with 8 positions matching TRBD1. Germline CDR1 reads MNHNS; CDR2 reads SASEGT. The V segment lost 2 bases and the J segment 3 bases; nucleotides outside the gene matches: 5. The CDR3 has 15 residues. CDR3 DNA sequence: TGTGCCAGCAGTGAATCTCAGGGGGCGTACTATGGCTACACCTTC. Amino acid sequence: CASSESQGAYYGYTF.

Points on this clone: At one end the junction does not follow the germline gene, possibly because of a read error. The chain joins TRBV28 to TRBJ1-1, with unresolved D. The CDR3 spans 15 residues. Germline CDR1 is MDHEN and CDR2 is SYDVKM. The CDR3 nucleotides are TGTGCCAGCAGTCTTCGACCTTTATTGAATACTGAAGCTTTCTTT. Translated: CASSLRPLLNTEAFF.

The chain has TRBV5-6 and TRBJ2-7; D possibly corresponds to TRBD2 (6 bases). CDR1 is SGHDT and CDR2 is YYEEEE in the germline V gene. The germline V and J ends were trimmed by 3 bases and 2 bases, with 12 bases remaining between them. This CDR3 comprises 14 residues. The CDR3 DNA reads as TGTGCCAGCAGCTACGATGGACTAACCTACGAGCAGTACTTC. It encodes CASSYDGLTYEQYF.

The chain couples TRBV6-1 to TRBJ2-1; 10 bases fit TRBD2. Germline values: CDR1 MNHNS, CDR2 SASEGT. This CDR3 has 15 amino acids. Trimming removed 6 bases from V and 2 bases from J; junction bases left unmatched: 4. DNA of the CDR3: TGTGCCAGCAGCTCCCTAGCGGGGGCCTACAATGAGCAGTTCTTC. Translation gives CASSSLAGAYNEQFF.

For the CDR3, the DNA is TGTGCCAGCAGCCCCCCCGGTTACATGAACACTGAAGCTTTCTTT. Encoded protein: CASSPPGYMNTEAFF. This chain connects TRBV11-2 to TRBJ1-1; D call uncertain. Germline CDR1 and CDR2: SGHAT and FQNNGV. This CDR3 is 15 amino acids long. The ends were cut back, 5 bases at V and 0 bases at J, with 13 bases in the middle. The whole variable domain, remainder taken from reference TRBV11-2 and TRBJ1-1, is EAGVAQSPRYKIIEKRQSVAFWCNPISGHATLYWYQQILGQGPKLLIQFQNNGVVDDSQLPKDRFSAERLKGVDSTLKIQPAKLEDSAVYLCASSPPGYMNTEAFFGQGTRLTVV.

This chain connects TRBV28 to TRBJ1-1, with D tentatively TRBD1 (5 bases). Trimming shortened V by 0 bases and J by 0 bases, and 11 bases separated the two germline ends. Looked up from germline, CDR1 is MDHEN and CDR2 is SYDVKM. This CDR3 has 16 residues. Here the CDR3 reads CASSLWGEAVNTEAFF. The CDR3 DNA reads TGTGCCAGCAGTTTATGGGGGGAGGCCGTGAACACTGAAGCTTTCTTT.

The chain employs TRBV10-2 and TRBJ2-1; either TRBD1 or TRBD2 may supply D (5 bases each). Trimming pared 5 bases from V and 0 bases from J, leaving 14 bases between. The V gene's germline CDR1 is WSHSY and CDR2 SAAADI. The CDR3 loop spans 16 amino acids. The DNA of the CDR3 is TGCGCCAGCAGTCTGGGACCCCTGAGCTCCTACAATGAGCAGTTCTTC. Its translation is CASSLGPLSSYNEQFF.

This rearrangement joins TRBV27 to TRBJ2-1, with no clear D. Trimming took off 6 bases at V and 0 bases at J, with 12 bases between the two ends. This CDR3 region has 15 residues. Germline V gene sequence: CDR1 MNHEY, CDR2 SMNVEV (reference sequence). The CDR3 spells CASSPAPSSYNEQFF. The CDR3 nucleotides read TGTGCCAGCAGCCCAGCCCCCAGCTCCTACAATGAGCAGTTCTTC.

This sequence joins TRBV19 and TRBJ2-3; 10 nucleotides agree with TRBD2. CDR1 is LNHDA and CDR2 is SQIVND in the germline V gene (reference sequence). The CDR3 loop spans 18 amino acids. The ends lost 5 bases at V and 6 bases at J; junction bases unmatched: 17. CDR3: CASSSDPLTSGIRDTQYF. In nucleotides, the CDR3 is TGTGCCAGTAGTTCAGACCCCTTAACTAGCGGGATAAGGGATACGCAGTATTTT. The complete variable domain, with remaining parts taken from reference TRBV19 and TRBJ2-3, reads DGGITQSPKYLFRKEGQNVTLSCEQNLNHDAMYWYRQDPGQGLRLIYYSQIVNDFQKGDIAEGYSVSREKKESFPLTVTSAQKNPTAFYLCASSSDPLTSGIRDTQYFGPGTRLTVL.

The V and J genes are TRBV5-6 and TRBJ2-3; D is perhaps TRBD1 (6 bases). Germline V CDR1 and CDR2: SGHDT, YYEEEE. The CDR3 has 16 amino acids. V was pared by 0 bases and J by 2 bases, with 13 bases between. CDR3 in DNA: TGTGCCAGCAGCTTGGGGTGGGACACCCACACAGATACGCAGTATTTT. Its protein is CASSLGWDTHTDTQYF.

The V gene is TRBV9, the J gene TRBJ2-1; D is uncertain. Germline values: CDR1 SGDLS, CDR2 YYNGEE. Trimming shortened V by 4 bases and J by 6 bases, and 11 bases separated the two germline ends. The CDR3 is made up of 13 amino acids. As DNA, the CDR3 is TGTGCCAGCAGCCTCGGGTCGATCAATGAGCAGTTCTTC. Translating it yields CASSLGSINEQFF.

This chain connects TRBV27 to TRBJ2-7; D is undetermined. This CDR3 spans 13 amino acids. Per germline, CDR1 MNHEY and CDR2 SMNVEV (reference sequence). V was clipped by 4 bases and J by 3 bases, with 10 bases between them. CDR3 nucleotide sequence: TGTGCCAGCAGTTACAGAAGCGACTACGAGCAGTACTTC. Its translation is CASSYRSDYEQYF.

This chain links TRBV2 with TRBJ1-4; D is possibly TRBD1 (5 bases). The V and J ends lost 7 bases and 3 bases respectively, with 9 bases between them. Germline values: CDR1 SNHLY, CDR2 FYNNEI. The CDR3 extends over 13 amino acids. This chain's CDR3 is CASIGVSNEKLFF. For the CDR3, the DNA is TGTGCCAGCATAGGGGTATCTAATGAAAAACTGTTTTTT.

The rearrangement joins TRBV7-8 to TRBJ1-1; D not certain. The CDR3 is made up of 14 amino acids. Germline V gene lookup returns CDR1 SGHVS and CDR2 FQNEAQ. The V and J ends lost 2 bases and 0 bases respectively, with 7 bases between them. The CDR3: CASSLQGMNTEAFF. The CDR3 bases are TGTGCCAGCAGCTTACAAGGGATGAACACTGAAGCTTTCTTT.